This TCR beta chain was documented in a study of T cell clones after liver transplantation. Overall study: Three of eight recipients were HCV-positive; others had non-autoimmune, non-viral indications.

Notes on the study in general: Rather than being deleted, graft donor-reactive T cells may have moved into the graft.

Trimming left V 7 bases short and J 2 bases short, with 5 bases between. Germline CDR1 is SNHLY and CDR2 is FYNNEI. This CDR3 has 11 amino acids. In its sample, this clone was seen a few times. The antigen remains unidentified. Libraries were prepared by immunoSEQ multiplex PCR; TCRdb keeps only in-frame clonotypes and omits some of them. The table shows about 71,000 clones, with 75% to 85% occurring only once. The material sequenced was CD4+ T cells from blood, taken 12 months after liver transplant. This TCR was recovered from a human patient who received a liver transplant. The T cells may come from the graft donor. The chain joins TRBV2 to TRBJ1-2; D gene unclear. CDR3 loop: CASTPNYGYTF. The CDR3 region has the DNA TGTGCCAGCACTCCCAACTATGGCTACACCTTC.